This note documents a single T cell receptor beta chain sequence. What it binds is unknown. The method was immunoSEQ multiplex PCR; TCRdb's version includes in-frame clones alone and lacks a portion of them. This table has fewer than 40,000 clones, about 76% appearing once. Germline CDR1 is DFQATT and CDR2 is SNEGSKA (reference sequence). This CDR3 contains 11 residues. This record belongs to a study of regulatory and conventional T cells in RAG deficiency. Study-wide points: Shannon entropy fell and Simpson indices rose in RAG-deficient patients. Omenn syndrome and CID/AS patients had about 110-fold fewer unique Treg TCR beta sequences, versus 9.5 to 10-fold elsewhere.

Genomic DNA came from blood conventional CD4+ T cells gated CD25-low CD127-high. Another study also made use of these data, one on regulatory T cells. That source adds: Primers: 52 TRBV forward and 13 TRBJ reverse. In patients, unique TRB V-J pairs were restricted and V/J usage skewed, especially in Tregs.

Sequencing input: CD4+ effector T cells sorted from blood. The V gene is TRBV20-1, the J gene TRBJ1-2; perhaps TRBD1 as D (6 bases). The TCR was taken from a human donor in good health. The DNA for the CDR3 is TGCAGGTTACAGGGCCGCTATGGCTACACCTTC. This codes for CRLQGRYGYTF.